This is a list of T cell receptor beta chains from one sample in a study of breast tumors, draining lymph nodes, adjacent tissues. TCRdb re-called the multiplex PCR reads with MiXCR, one entry per CDR3 protein. There are some 100,000 distinct CDR3 sequences in the sample; less than 25% occur only once, and roughly 1.2% lies in the top ten. Sequencing was performed on axillary lymph node tissue. The receptors stem from a female donor with breast cancer. Some clones in this sample may be carry-over from other donors' samples. Each CDR3 is given with its conserved first and last residue. A D gene is named only where the DNA matches it firmly. Clone size is stated in some rows and not others, as once, few, many or a class when expanded.

CDR3aa,CDR3nt,j_gene,abundance,len,v_gene,d_gene
CASSFGRGEKLFF,TGTGCCAGCAGCTTTGGACGGGGTGAAAAACTGTTTTTT,TRBJ1-4,many,13,TRBV7-9,-
CASSQDRGQPQHF,TGTGCCAGCAGCCAAGACAGGGGTCAGCCCCAGCATTTT,TRBJ1-5,few,13,TRBV3-1,-
CAWSVGGGNEQFF,TGTGCCTGGAGTGTTGGGGGTGGCAATGAGCAGTTCTTC,TRBJ2-1,-,13,TRBV30,-
CASSVSGRGRKQYF,TGTGCCAGCAGTGTGTCGGGCAGAGGGAGAAAGCAGTACTTC,TRBJ2-7,many,14,TRBV2,-
CASSPVSSVAHNEQFF,TGTGCCAGCAGCCCAGTCTCCTCCGTGGCACACAATGAGCAGTTCTTC,TRBJ2-1,few,16,TRBV7-6,-
CAISAGLAVNEQFF,TGTGCCATCAGTGCGGGACTAGCCGTCAATGAGCAGTTCTTC,TRBJ2-1,many,14,TRBV10-3,TRBD2
CASSQDQGQGLDEQYF,TGCGCCAGCAGCCAAGATCAGGGGCAGGGTCTCGACGAGCAGTACTTC,TRBJ2-7,many,16,TRBV4-1,-
CASSSGRTYEQYF,TGTGCCAGCAGCTCTGGACGGACCTACGAGCAGTACTTC,TRBJ2-7,many,13,TRBV6-1,-
CASSPSESYSTQYF,TGTGCCAGCAGCCCCTCCGAGAGTTACTCGACCCAGTACTTC,TRBJ2-5,few,14,TRBV3-1,-
CASSIGQTLAKNIQYF,TGTGCCAGTAGTATTGGCCAGACCCTAGCCAAAAACATTCAGTACTTC,TRBJ2-4,few,16,TRBV19,-
CASSVDPASGNTIYF,TGTGCCAGCAGCGTAGATCCGGCCTCTGGAAACACCATATATTTT,TRBJ1-3,many,15,TRBV9,-
CASSVADARNSPLHF,TGTGCCAGCAGCGTAGCTGACGCGCGGAATTCACCCCTCCACTTT,TRBJ1-6,many,15,TRBV9,-
CASSQDRRVLSGNTIYF,TGCGCCAGCAGCCAAGATCGAAGAGTCCTCTCTGGAAACACCATATATTTT,TRBJ1-3,many,17,TRBV4-1,-
CATSRVPQETQYF,TGTGCCACCAGCAGAGTCCCCCAAGAGACCCAGTACTTC,TRBJ2-5,many,13,TRBV15,-
CASSVSPTANSGANVLTF,TGTGCCAGCAGCGTAAGTCCTACTGCTAACTCTGGGGCCAACGTCCTGACTTTC,TRBJ2-6,many,18,TRBV9,-
CASRSRGAQYF,TGTGCCAGCAGGTCGAGGGGGGCCCAGTACTTC,TRBJ2-5,many,11,TRBV6-6,-
CASSHEIRDRQETQYF,TGTGCCAGCAGTCATGAAATCCGGGACAGACAAGAGACCCAGTACTTC,TRBJ2-5,many,16,TRBV6-5,TRBD1
CASSAIGSNQPQHF,TGTGCCAGCAGCGCCATCGGAAGCAATCAGCCCCAGCATTTT,TRBJ1-5,many,14,TRBV6-1,-
CAIGDTDYEQYF,TGTGCCATCGGGGACACGGACTACGAGCAGTACTTC,TRBJ2-7,once,12,TRBV10-3,-
CASSHGGQGSYEQYF,TGTGCCAGCAGTCATGGGGGACAGGGCTCCTACGAGCAGTACTTC,TRBJ2-7,few,15,TRBV27,TRBD1
CASSITLAVGVFYNEQFF,TGTGCCAGCAGCATTACTCTAGCGGTTGGGGTTTTCTACAATGAGCAGTTCTTC,TRBJ2-1,many,18,TRBV13,TRBD2
CASSTRGLAGPKPYEQYF,TGTGCCAGCAGCACCCGAGGACTAGCGGGGCCGAAGCCCTACGAGCAGTACTTC,TRBJ2-7,many,18,TRBV7-8,TRBD2
CASSQGVLAEETQYF,TGTGCCAGCAGCCAAGGGGTTCTAGCGGAAGAGACCCAGTACTTC,TRBJ2-5,many,15,TRBV3-1,TRBD2
CASSQGGGGNTGELFF,TGTGCCAGCAGCCAAGGAGGTGGAGGAAACACCGGGGAGCTGTTTTTT,TRBJ2-2,-,16,TRBV14,-
CASRLTGGGTGELFF,TGTGCCAGCAGGCTCACAGGGGGGGGAACCGGGGAGCTGTTTTTT,TRBJ2-2,many,15,TRBV5-6,-
CASRRNRGTNEKLFF,TGTGCCAGCAGGCGAAACCGGGGAACTAATGAAAAACTGTTTTTT,TRBJ1-4,few,15,TRBV27,-
CASSLSAGYEQYF,TGTGCCAGCAGTTTATCGGCAGGGTACGAGCAGTACTTC,TRBJ2-7,many,13,TRBV27,-
CASSLHGTATDTQYF,TGTGCCAGCAGCTTACACGGGACAGCCACAGATACGCAGTATTTT,TRBJ2-3,many,15,TRBV7-6,TRBD1
CASSLAWASGANEQFF,TGTGCCAGCAGCTTGGCCTGGGCCTCCGGGGCCAATGAGCAGTTCTTC,TRBJ2-1,many,16,TRBV5-4,-
CASSIDPGTGSPLHF,TGTGCCAGTAGTATAGATCCAGGTACGGGCTCACCCCTCCACTTT,TRBJ1-6,many,15,TRBV19,-
CAWSDPPTTGFGNTIYF,TGTGCCTGGAGTGACCCCCCAACGACAGGGTTTGGAAACACCATATATTTT,TRBJ1-3,-,17,TRBV30,TRBD1
CARSRGGDEFYEQYF,TGTGCCAGAAGTAGGGGAGGGGATGAGTTCTACGAGCAGTACTTC,TRBJ2-7,-,15,TRBV6-6,TRBD2
CASSPSAETQYF,TGTGCCAGCAGCCCCTCTGCGGAGACCCAGTACTTC,TRBJ2-5,many,12,TRBV11-3,-
CSARRDYGYTF,TGCAGTGCTAGAAGGGACTATGGCTACACCTTC,TRBJ1-2,many,11,TRBV20-1,-
CASSLAAANTGELFF,TGCGCCAGCAGCTTGGCGGCAGCTAACACCGGGGAGCTGTTTTTT,TRBJ2-2,many,15,TRBV5-1,-
CASSSGAAQGTEAFF,TGTGCCAGTAGTTCCGGGGCGGCCCAAGGGACTGAAGCTTTCTTT,TRBJ1-1,-,15,TRBV19,-
CASSPPRRGTDTQYF,TGTGCCAGCAGTCCCCCGAGGAGGGGCACAGATACGCAGTATTTT,TRBJ2-3,many,15,TRBV12-3/TRBV12-4,-
CSVEDIEKWGYTF,TGCAGCGTTGAAGATATTGAGAAATGGGGCTACACCTTC,TRBJ1-2,many,13,TRBV29-1,-
CAISESLRLSGDNEQFF,TGTGCCATCAGTGAGTCACTCAGGCTTAGCGGTGACAACGAGCAGTTCTTC,TRBJ2-1,-,17,TRBV10-3,-
CASSVEMGTYNEQFF,TGTGCCAGCAGCGTAGAGATGGGTACCTACAATGAGCAGTTCTTC,TRBJ2-1,many,15,TRBV9,-
CASSYSSRGTNYGYTF,TGTGCCAGCAGTTACTCCTCCCGGGGAACTAACTATGGCTACACCTTC,TRBJ1-2,many,16,TRBV6-5,-
CASSENSGGTEAFF,TGTGCCAGCAGTGAAAATAGTGGGGGCACTGAAGCTTTCTTT,TRBJ1-1,-,14,TRBV5-8,-
CASSLAGVSYEQYF,TGTGCCAGCAGCTTAGCGGGAGTCTCCTACGAGCAGTACTTC,TRBJ2-7,many,14,TRBV5-8,TRBD2
CASSLGVGYGYTF,TGTGCCAGCAGCTTAGGAGTAGGCTATGGCTACACCTTC,TRBJ1-2,many,13,TRBV13,-
CAISTGTGPNQPQHF,TGTGCCATCTCAACCGGGACAGGTCCCAATCAGCCCCAGCATTTT,TRBJ1-5,-,15,TRBV30,TRBD1
CASSRRQGGAEAFF,TGCGCCAGCAGCAGACGACAGGGAGGGGCTGAAGCTTTCTTT,TRBJ1-1,-,14,TRBV5-1,TRBD1
CASSESGTSGYEQYF,TGTGCCAGCAGTGAATCGGGGACTAGCGGGTACGAGCAGTACTTC,TRBJ2-7,-,15,TRBV2,TRBD2
CASRGNSNQPQHF,TGTGCCAGCAGAGGGAATAGCAATCAGCCCCAGCATTTT,TRBJ1-5,many,13,TRBV7-3,-
CAGGSGGTGELFF,TGTGCCGGTGGGAGTGGGGGTACCGGGGAGCTGTTTTTT,TRBJ2-2,-,13,TRBV19,-
CASSERQGAEIYGYTF,TGTGCCAGCAGCGAACGACAGGGGGCTGAGATCTATGGCTACACCTTC,TRBJ1-2,many,16,TRBV7-8,TRBD1
CSALKKLGNTEAFF,TGCAGTGCCTTGAAGAAACTGGGGAACACTGAAGCTTTCTTT,TRBJ1-1,-,14,TRBV20-1,-
CASSLGLVYEQFF,TGTGCCAGCAGTTTAGGACTAGTCTATGAGCAGTTCTTC,TRBJ2-1,-,13,TRBV27,TRBD2
CASSVTSMDEQFF,TGTGCCAGCAGCGTGACTAGCATGGATGAGCAGTTCTTC,TRBJ2-1,many,13,TRBV11-3,TRBD2
CASSQSAGSGNTF,TGCGCCAGCAGCCAGTCTGCAGGGTCTGGAAACACCTTC,TRBJ1-2,-,13,TRBV4-1,-
CATSALGQKEETQYF,TGTGCCACCAGTGCTCTGGGACAGAAAGAAGAGACCCAGTACTTC,TRBJ2-5,many,15,TRBV24-1,TRBD1
CATSDLGRGPETQYF,TGTGCCACCAGTGATTTGGGCAGGGGACCGGAGACCCAGTACTTC,TRBJ2-5,many,15,TRBV24-1,-
CASSLFTAGLARNYEQYF,TGTGCCAGCAGCTTGTTCACCGCCGGATTGGCTAGAAACTACGAGCAATACTTC,TRBJ2-7,-,18,TRBV5-6,-
CASRLSGYYEQYF,TGTGCCAGCAGGCTCTCCGGCTACTACGAGCAGTACTTC,TRBJ2-7,many,13,TRBV5-5,-
CASSYSMGAYEQYF,TGTGCCAGCAGTTACTCGATGGGCGCCTACGAGCAGTACTTC,TRBJ2-7,many,14,TRBV6-2/TRBV6-3,-
CSASPFGQGNNQPQHF,TGCAGTGCTAGTCCTTTCGGACAGGGGAACAATCAGCCCCAGCATTTT,TRBJ1-5,many,16,TRBV20-1,TRBD1